This T cell receptor beta chain was sequenced in a study of response to subunit inactivated influenza vaccine. Study-wide results and limits: New T cells are recruited in small numbers by each seasonal influenza vaccination, according to the authors' suggestion.

The sample holds a few counts of this clonotype. The target antigen is unknown. MiXCR, applied by TCRdb to the RT-PCR reads, yields one record per CDR3 protein. The table shows roughly 700,000 distinct CDR3 sequences, with 11% to 15% occurring only once. Sequenced here: PBMCs from blood, sampled around two weeks before vaccination. This receptor was taken from a man aged 45 to 65 who received an inactivated influenza vaccine.

The CDR3 region has the DNA TGTGCCAGCAGTTTTGGGGGGGGCCGCCTCTCCGAGCAGTACTTC. It codes for CASSFGGGRLSEQYF. The V and J genes are TRBV28 and TRBJ2-7; TRBD2 might be the D (7 bases). CDR3 size: 15 residues. Trimming took 3 bases from V and 6 from J, leaving 18 bases between them. Germline V lookup: CDR1 MDHEN, CDR2 SYDVKM.